This is a list of T cell receptor beta chains from one sample in a study of blood T cell repertoires in COVID-19. TCRdb's copy holds only in-frame clones and misses some; the assay was immunoSEQ multiplex PCR. The sample lists 100,000 to 150,000 clones, 90% occurring once. The sequenced sample was peripheral blood. These receptor sequences come from a man aged 50-59 years with active COVID-19. Each CDR3 is given with its conserved first and last residue. Fields, in order: V gene, D gene, clone size, J gene, CDR3 DNA, CDR3 protein. A D gene is named only where the DNA matches it firmly. Rows give clone size only sometimes, using once, few, many, or a class for an expanded clone.

TRBV10-3	NA	NA	TRBJ2-7	TGTGCCATCAGCCCCGTGGGACTTAGTTACGAGCAGTACTTC	CAISPVGLSYEQYF
TRBV3-1/TRBV3-2	NA	NA	TRBJ2-1	TGTGCCAGCAGCCAACTAACCTCGGGTTACAATGAGCAGTTCTTC	CASSQLTSGYNEQFF
TRBV5-1	NA	NA	TRBJ2-1	TGCGCCAGCAGCATAGACCAGCGAGAGCAGTTCTTC	CASSIDQREQFF
TRBV6-5	NA	NA	TRBJ2-7	TGTGCCAGCAGTTGGGGTCGCGGGGACTACGAGCAGTACTTC	CASSWGRGDYEQYF
TRBV5-1	NA	NA	TRBJ2-3	TGCGCCAGTTCGAGGGTAGCATCAGATACGCAGTATTTT	CASSRVASDTQYF
TRBV7-9	TRBD1	NA	TRBJ1-1	TGTGCCTGCTCCGGGACAGGGTACACTGAAGCTTTCTTT	CACSGTGYTEAFF
TRBV6-5	NA	NA	TRBJ1-2	TGTGCCAGCAGTTACTCTGAAGGGGGTGGCTACACCTTC	CASSYSEGGGYTF
TRBV5-8	NA	NA	TRBJ1-1	TGTGCCAGCAGCTTCACCCGACAGGCCTATACTGAAGCTTTCTTT	CASSFTRQAYTEAFF
TRBV9	NA	NA	TRBJ1-3	TGTGCCAGCAGCGTAGGAGTTGCGGGGGTCTCTGGAAACACCATATATTTT	CASSVGVAGVSGNTIYF
TRBV5-1	TRBD1	NA	TRBJ2-5	TGCGCCAGCAGCTTACCGGGACAGGGGGCAGAGACCCAGTACTTC	CASSLPGQGAETQYF
TRBV9	NA	NA	TRBJ2-6	TGTGCCAGCAGCGTAGCCCCGGGGGCCAACGTCCTGACTTTC	CASSVAPGANVLTF
TRBV5-4	TRBD2	NA	TRBJ2-1	TGTGCCAGCAGCCCGACTGGCGGGGGGTCTTACAATGAGCAGTTCTTC	CASSPTGGGSYNEQFF
TRBV5-6	NA	NA	TRBJ2-5	TGTGCCAGCAGCTTAACCGGGACTTCGTGGGAGACCCAGTACTTC	CASSLTGTSWETQYF
TRBV7-9	NA	once	TRBJ2-2	TGTGCCATCTCTTCACGCGCTAGAGCCGGGGAGCTGTTTTTT	CAISSRARAGELFF
TRBV2	NA	NA	TRBJ1-5	TGTGCCAGCAGAGGACATCCTAGCAATCAGCCCCAGCATTTT	CASRGHPSNQPQHF
TRBV10-3	TRBD1	NA	TRBJ1-1	TGTGCCATCAGTTGGACAGGGGAGAACGCTTTCTTT	CAISWTGENAFF
TRBV12-3/TRBV12-4	NA	NA	TRBJ2-1	TGTGCCAGCAGTTTCTCGCAGAATGAGCAGTTCTTC	CASSFSQNEQFF
TRBV3-1/TRBV3-2	TRBD2	NA	TRBJ2-5	TGTGCCAGCAGCTTGCGACTAGCGGGGGCCCAGGAGACCCAGTACTTC	CASSLRLAGAQETQYF
TRBV5-1	TRBD1	NA	TRBJ2-7	TGCGCCAGCAGCGGCCGTGGGGACAGCTCCTACGAGCAGTACTTC	CASSGRGDSSYEQYF
TRBV5-6	NA	once	TRBJ2-2	TGTGCCAGCAGCTTGTACGCGACAACGAACACCGGGGAGCTGTTTTTT	CASSLYATTNTGELFF
TRBV27	NA	NA	TRBJ2-5	TGTGCCAGCAGTTTAAACGGGGGACTCCGGGAGACCCAGTACTTC	CASSLNGGLRETQYF
TRBV27	NA	once	TRBJ2-1	TGTGCCAGCAGGGGAGCGGGCCTCTCCTACAATGAGCAGTTCTTC	CASRGAGLSYNEQFF
TRBV3-1/TRBV3-2	TRBD2	NA	TRBJ2-7	TGTGCCAGCAGCCAAGTTGGGGGACTAGCGGGAGAGCAGTACTTC	CASSQVGGLAGEQYF
TRBV5-6	NA	NA	TRBJ2-7	TGTGCCAGCAGCTTAGCGGACGGACGGGAGCAGTACTTC	CASSLADGREQYF
TRBV5-1	NA	NA	TRBJ1-5	TGCGCCAGCAGCGATTTACCAGGGAATCAGCCCCAGCATTTT	CASSDLPGNQPQHF
TRBV14	NA	NA	TRBJ2-7	TGTGCCAGCAGCCAAGACGAGGTTTTTGGGGCGGATTCTACCTACGAGCAGTACTTC	CASSQDEVFGADSTYEQYF
TRBV9	TRBD2	NA	TRBJ2-2	TGTGCCAGCAGCGTAGGAGCGGGGTCCACCGGGGAGCTGTTTTTT	CASSVGAGSTGELFF
TRBV7-9	NA	NA	TRBJ2-5	TGTGCCAGCAGCTTAACCGAGCTAGTACGGTCGGAGACCCAGTACTTC	CASSLTELVRSETQYF
TRBV3-1/TRBV3-2	NA	NA	TRBJ2-1	TGTGCCAGCAGCCGGGAGAGTGAGCAGTTCTTC	CASSRESEQFF
TRBV20-1	NA	NA	TRBJ1-2	TGCAGTGCTAGAGAGGCCTATGGCTACACCTTC	CSAREAYGYTF
TRBV4-2	TRBD2	NA	TRBJ2-7	TGTGCCAGCAGCCAAGCCGGCGGGGGGGATCCCTACGAGCAGTACTTC	CASSQAGGGDPYEQYF
TRBV5-1	NA	NA	TRBJ1-2	TGCGCCAGCACCTCTGACTATCGTAATGGCTACACCTTC	CASTSDYRNGYTF
TRBV5-1	NA	NA	TRBJ2-5	TGCGCCAGCAGCTTGAGGCAGGGGGGAAAGACCCAGTACTTC	CASSLRQGGKTQYF
TRBV7-2	TRBD2	few	TRBJ2-1	TGTGCCAGCAGCACAATGACTAGCGGGAGGCAGTTCTTC	CASSTMTSGRQFF
TRBV6-1	TRBD1	NA	TRBJ1-6	TGTGCCAGCAGTGTTACTAGGACAGGGTTGGACTCACCCCTCCACTTT	CASSVTRTGLDSPLHF
TRBV7-9	NA	NA	TRBJ2-5	TGTGCCAGCAGCCCTCACTCGACCGGGGGAGAGACCCAGTACTTC	CASSPHSTGGETQYF
TRBV5-1	NA	few	TRBJ1-1	TGCGCCAGCAGCTTGGGCGGGGGGGACACTGAAGCTTTCTTT	CASSLGGGDTEAFF
TRBV5-1	NA	once	TRBJ2-2	TGCGCCAGCAGCAACAGGGCCGGGGAGCTGTTTTTT	CASSNRAGELFF
TRBV27	NA	NA	TRBJ2-1	TGTGCCAGCAGTTTCCCAAGCGGAGAGCAGTTCTTC	CASSFPSGEQFF
TRBV3-1/TRBV3-2	NA	NA	TRBJ2-5	TGTGCCAGCAGCCAAGCAGGGGGAGGCGAGACCCAGTACTTC	CASSQAGGGETQYF
TRBV5-6	TRBD2	once	TRBJ2-3	TGTGCCAGCATCGCCCTACTAGCGGGGGGTTCAGATACGCAGTATTTT	CASIALLAGGSDTQYF
TRBV4-1	NA	NA	TRBJ1-1	TGCGCCAGCAGCCCGGCCCAGGGTTCGGCCACTGAAGCTTTCTTT	CASSPAQGSATEAFF
TRBV6-5	TRBD1	NA	TRBJ2-1	TGTGCCAGCAGTTACTCGAAAGGACAGGGGATGAATGAGCAGTTCTTC	CASSYSKGQGMNEQFF
TRBV12-3/TRBV12-4	NA	once	TRBJ1-4	TGTGCCAGCAGTGGAGGAGGGCCAGCTCTGTTTTTT	CASSGGGPALFF
TRBV5-8	NA	NA	TRBJ2-3	TGTGCCAGCAGCGCCCGACTGAGTACTAGCACAGATACGCAGTATTTT	CASSARLSTSTDTQYF